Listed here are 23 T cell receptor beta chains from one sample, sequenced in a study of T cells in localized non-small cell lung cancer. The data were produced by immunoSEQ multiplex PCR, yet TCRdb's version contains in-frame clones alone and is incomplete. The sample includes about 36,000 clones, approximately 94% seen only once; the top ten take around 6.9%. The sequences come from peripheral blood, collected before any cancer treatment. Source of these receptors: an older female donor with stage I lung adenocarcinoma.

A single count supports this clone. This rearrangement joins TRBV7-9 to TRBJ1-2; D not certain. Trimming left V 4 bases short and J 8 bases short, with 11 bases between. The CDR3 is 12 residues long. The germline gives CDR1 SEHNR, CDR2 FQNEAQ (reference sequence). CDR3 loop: CASSSSLRGYTF. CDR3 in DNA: TGTGCCAGCAGCTCCTCCTTGAGGGGCTACACCTTC.

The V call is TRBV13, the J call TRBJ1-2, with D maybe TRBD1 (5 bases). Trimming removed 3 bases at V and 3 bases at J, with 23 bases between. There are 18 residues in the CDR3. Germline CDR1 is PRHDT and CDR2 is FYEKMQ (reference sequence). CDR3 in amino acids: CASSFPESQGARDYGYTF. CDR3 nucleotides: TGTGCCAGCAGCTTCCCCGAGTCTCAAGGGGCTAGGGACTATGGCTACACCTTC.

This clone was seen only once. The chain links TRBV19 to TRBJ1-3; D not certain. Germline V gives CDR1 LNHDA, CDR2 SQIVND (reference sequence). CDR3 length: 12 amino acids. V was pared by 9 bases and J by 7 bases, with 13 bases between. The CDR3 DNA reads TGTGCCAGCGCGCCACTGTGGAACACCATATATTTT. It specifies CASAPLWNTIYF.

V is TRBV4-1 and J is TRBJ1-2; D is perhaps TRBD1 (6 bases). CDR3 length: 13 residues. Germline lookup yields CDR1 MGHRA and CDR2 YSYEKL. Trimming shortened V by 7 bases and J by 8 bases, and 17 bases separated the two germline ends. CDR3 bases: TGCGCCAGCACCCCAGGGGACGTGGGGGGCTACACCTTC. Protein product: CASTPGDVGGYTF.

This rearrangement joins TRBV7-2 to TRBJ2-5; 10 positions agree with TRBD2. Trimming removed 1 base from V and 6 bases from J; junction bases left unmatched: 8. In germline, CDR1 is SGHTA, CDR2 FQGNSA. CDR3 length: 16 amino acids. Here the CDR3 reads CASSLEASGGGKTQYF. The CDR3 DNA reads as TGTGCCAGCAGCTTAGAGGCTAGCGGGGGTGGAAAGACCCAGTACTTC.

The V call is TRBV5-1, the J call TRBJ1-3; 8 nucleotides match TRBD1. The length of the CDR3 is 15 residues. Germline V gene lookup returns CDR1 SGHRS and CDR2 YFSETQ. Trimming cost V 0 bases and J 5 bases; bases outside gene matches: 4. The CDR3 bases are TGCGCCAGCAGCTTGGGAGGACAGGGTAGAAACACCATATATTTT. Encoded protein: CASSLGGQGRNTIYF. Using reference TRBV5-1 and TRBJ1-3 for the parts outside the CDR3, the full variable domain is KAGVTQTPRYLIKTRGQQVTLSCSPISGHRSVSWYQQTPGQGLQFLFEYFSETQRNKGNFPGRFSGRQFSNSRSEMNVSTLELGDSALYLCASSLGGQGRNTIYFGEGSWLTVV.

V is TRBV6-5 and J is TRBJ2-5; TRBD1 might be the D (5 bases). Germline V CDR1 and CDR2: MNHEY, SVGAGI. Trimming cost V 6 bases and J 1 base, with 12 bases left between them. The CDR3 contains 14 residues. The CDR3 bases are TGTGCCAGCAGGGGGATGGACACCCAAGAGACCCAGTACTTC. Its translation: CASRGMDTQETQYF.

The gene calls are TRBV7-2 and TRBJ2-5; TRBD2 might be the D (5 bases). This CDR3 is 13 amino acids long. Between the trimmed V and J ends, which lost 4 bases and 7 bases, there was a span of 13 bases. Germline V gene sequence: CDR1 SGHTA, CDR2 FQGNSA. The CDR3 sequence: CASSSLPSGTQYF. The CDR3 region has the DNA TGTGCCAGCAGCTCTCTCCCAAGCGGGACCCAGTACTTC.

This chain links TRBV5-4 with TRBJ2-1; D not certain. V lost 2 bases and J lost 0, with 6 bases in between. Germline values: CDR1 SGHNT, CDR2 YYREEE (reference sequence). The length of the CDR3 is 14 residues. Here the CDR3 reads CASSFHSSYNEQFF. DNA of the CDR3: TGTGCCAGCAGCTTCCATAGCTCCTACAATGAGCAGTTCTTC.

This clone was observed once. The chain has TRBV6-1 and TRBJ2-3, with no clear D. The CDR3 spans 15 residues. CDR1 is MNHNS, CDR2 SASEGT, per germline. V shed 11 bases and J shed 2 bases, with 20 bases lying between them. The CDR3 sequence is CAVQMRQTITDTQYF. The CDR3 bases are TGTGCCGTCCAAATGCGTCAGACAATCACAGATACGCAGTATTTT.

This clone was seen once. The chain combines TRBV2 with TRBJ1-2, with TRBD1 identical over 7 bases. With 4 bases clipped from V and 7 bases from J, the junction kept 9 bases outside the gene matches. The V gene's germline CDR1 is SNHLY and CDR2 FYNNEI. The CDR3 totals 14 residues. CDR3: CASSVGQGVSGYTF. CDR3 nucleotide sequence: TGTGCCAGCAGTGTTGGGCAGGGGGTGAGTGGCTACACCTTC.

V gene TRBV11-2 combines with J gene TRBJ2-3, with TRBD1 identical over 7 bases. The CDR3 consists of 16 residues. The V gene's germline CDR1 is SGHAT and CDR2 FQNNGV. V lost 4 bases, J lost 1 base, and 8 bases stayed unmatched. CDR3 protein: CASSSLGQGGTDTQYF. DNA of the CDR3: TGTGCCAGCAGCTCCCTTGGGCAGGGGGGCACAGATACGCAGTATTTT.

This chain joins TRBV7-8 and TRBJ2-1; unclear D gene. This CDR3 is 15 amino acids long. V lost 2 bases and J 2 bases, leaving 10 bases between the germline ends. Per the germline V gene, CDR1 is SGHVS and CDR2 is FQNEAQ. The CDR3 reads CASSLLGSPYNEQFF. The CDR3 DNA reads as TGTGCCAGCAGCTTACTCGGCTCACCCTACAATGAGCAGTTCTTC.

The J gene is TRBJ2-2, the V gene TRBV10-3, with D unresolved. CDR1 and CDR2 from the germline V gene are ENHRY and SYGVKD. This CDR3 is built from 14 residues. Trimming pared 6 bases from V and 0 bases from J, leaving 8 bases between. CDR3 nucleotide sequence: TGTGCCATCAGGTCCGGTTCGAACACCGGGGAGCTGTTTTTT. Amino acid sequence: CAIRSGSNTGELFF.

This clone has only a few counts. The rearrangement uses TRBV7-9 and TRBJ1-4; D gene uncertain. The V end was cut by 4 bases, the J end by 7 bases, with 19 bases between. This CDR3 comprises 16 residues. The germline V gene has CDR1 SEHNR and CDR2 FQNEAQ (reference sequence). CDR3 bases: TGTGCCAGCAGCTCCCCTCAGTGGGCTGGCGGTGAAAAACTGTTTTTT. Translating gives CASSSPQWAGGEKLFF. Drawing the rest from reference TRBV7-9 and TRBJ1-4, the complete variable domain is DTGVSQNPRHKITKRGQNVTFRCDPISEHNRLYWYRQTLGQGPEFLTYFQNEAQLEKSRLLSDRFSAERPKGSFSTLEIQRTEQGDSAMYLCASSSPQWAGGEKLFFGSGTQLSVL.

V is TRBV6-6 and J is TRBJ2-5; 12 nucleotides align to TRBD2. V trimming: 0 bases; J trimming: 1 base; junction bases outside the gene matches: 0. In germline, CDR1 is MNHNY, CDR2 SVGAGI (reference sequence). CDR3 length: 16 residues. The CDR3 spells CASSYSTSGGQETQYF. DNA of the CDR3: TGTGCCAGCAGTTACTCGACTAGCGGGGGCCAAGAGACCCAGTACTTC.

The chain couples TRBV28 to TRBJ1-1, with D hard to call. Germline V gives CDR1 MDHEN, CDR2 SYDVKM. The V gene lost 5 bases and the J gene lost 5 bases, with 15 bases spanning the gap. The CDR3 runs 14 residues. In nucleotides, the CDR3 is TGTGCCAGCAGTGGGCGTGGGAGGCCAACTGAAGCTTTCTTT. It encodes CASSGRGRPTEAFF.

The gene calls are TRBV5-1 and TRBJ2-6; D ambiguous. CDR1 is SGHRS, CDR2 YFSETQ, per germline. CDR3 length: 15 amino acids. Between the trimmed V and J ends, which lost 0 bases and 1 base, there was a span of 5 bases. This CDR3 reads CASSLGASGANVLTF. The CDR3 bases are TGCGCCAGCAGCTTGGGGGCATCTGGGGCCAACGTCCTGACTTTC.

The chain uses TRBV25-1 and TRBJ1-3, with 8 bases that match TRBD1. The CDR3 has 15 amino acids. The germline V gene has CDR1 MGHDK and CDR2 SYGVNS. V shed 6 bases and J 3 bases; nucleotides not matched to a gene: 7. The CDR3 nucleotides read TGTGCCAGCAGGGCCACAGGGGGTAGTGGAAACACCATATATTTT. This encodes CASRATGGSGNTIYF.

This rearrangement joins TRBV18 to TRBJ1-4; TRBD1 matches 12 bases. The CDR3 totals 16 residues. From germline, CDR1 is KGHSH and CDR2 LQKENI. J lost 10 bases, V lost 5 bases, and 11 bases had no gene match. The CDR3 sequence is CASSTGQGATGPKLFF. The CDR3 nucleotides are TGTGCCAGCTCAACGGGACAGGGGGCGACGGGTCCAAAACTGTTTTTT.

The CDR3 DNA reads as TGTGCCAGCAGCCCCTACGTAGGGGCTCCTGGAAACACCATATATTTT. Residues: CASSPYVGAPGNTIYF. The rearrangement joins TRBV7-6 to TRBJ1-3; TRBD1 is a possible D gene (5 bases). The CDR3 has 16 amino acids. Germline CDR1 and CDR2: SGHVS and FNYEAQ. Trimming cost V 5 bases and J 2 bases, with 16 bases left between them.

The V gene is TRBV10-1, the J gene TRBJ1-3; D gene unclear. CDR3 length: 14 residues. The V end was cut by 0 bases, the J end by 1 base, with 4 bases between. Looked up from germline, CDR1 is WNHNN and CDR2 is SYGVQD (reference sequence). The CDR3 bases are TGCGCCAGCAGTGAGTCAATGTCTGGAAACACCATATATTTT. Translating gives CASSESMSGNTIYF.

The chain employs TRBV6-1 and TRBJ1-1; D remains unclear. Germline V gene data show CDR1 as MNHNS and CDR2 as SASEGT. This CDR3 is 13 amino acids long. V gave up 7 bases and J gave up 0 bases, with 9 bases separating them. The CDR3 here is CASKEGMNTEAFF. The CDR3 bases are TGTGCCAGCAAAGAGGGCATGAACACTGAAGCTTTCTTT.